The entry that follows covers one TCR beta chain sequence. These data come from a study of response to subunit inactivated influenza vaccine. CDR3 length: 17 residues. V dropped 1 base and J dropped 0 bases, with 13 bases sitting between them. The germline gives CDR1 LGHDT, CDR2 YNNKEL (reference sequence). TCRdb re-called the RT-PCR reads with MiXCR, one entry per CDR3 protein. The sample records 500,000 to 550,000 distinct CDR3 sequences, less than 10% being singletons. The V gene is TRBV3-1, the J gene TRBJ1-3; a weak D match, TRBD1 (5 bases). The sample in question was PBMCs from blood, obtained approximately 25 months after vaccination. The source is a man between 50 and 75 years old who received an inactivated influenza vaccine. For the CDR3, the DNA is TGTGCCAGCAGCCAAGGACAGCTACTACTCTCTGGAAACACCATATATTTT. The encoded protein is CASSQGQLLLSGNTIYF.